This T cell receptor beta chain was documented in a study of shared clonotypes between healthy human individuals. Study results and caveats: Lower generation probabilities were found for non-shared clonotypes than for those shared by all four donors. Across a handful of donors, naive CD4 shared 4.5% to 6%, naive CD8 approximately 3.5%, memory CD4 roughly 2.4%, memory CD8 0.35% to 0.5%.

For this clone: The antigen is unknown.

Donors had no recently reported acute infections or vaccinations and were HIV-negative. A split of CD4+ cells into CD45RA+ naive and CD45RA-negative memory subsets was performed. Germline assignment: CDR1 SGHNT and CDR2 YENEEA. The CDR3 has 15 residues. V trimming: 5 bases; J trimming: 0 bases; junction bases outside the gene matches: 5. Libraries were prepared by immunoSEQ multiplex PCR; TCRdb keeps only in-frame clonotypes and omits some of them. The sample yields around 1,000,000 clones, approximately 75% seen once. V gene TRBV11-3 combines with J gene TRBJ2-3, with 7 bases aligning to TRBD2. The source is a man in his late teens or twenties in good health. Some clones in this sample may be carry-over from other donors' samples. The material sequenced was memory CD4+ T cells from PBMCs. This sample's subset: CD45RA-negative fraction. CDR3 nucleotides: TGTGCCAGCAGCCTCAACGGGAGGAGCACAGATACGCAGTATTTT. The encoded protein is CASSLNGRSTDTQYF.